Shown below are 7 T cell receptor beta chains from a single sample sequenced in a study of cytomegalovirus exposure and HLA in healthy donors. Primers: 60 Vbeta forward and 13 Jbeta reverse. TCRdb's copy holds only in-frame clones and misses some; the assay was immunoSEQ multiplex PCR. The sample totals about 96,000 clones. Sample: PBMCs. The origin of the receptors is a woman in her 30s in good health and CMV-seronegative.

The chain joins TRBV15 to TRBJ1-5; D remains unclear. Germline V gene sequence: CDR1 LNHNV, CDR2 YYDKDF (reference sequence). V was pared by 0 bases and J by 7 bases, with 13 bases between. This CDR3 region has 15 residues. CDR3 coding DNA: TGTGCCACCAGCAGAGATCGAGGGAGGGTACAGCCCCAGCATTTT. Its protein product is CATSRDRGRVQPQHF.

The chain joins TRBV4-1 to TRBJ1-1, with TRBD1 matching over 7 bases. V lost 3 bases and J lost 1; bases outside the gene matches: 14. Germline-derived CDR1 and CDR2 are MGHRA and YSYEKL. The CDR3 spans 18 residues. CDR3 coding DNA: TGCGCCAGCAGCCAGGCGTTCCACAGGGGTAGGGAGAACACTGAAGCTTTCTTT. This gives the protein CASSQAFHRGRENTEAFF.

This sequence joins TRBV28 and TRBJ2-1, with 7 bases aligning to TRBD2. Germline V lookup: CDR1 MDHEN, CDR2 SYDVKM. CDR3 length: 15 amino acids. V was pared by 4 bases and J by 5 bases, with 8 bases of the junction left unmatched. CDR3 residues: CASSSNREDDNEQFF. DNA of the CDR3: TGTGCCAGCAGTTCGAACCGGGAGGACGACAATGAGCAGTTCTTC.

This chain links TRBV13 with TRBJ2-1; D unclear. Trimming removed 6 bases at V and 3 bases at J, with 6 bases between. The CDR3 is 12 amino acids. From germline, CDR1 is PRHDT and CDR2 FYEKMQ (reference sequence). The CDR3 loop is CASRNSYNEQFF. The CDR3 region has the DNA TGTGCCAGCAGAAACAGCTACAATGAGCAGTTCTTC.

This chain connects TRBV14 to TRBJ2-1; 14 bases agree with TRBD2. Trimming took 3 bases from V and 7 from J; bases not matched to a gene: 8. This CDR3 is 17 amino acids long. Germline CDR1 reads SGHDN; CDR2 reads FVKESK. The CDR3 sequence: CASSQGTSGSFWNEQFF. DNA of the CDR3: TGTGCCAGCAGCCAGGGGACTAGCGGGAGTTTTTGGAATGAGCAGTTCTTC.

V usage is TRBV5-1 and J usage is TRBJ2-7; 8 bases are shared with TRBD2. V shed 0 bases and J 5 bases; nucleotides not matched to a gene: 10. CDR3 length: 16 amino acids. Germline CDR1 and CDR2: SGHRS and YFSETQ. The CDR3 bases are TGCGCCAGCAGCTTGGGAACCCCCGGGAGGGCCAACGAGCAGTACTTC. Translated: CASSLGTPGRANEQYF. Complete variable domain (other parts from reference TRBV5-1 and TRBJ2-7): KAGVTQTPRYLIKTRGQQVTLSCSPISGHRSVSWYQQTPGQGLQFLFEYFSETQRNKGNFPGRFSGRQFSNSRSEMNVSTLELGDSALYLCASSLGTPGRANEQYFGPGTRLTVT.

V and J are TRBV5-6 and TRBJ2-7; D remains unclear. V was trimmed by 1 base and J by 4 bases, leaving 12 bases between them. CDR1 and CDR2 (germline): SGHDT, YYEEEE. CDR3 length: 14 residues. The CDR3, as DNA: TGTGCCAGCAGCTTGTTGGGCAGCCAGTACGAGCAGTACTTC. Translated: CASSLLGSQYEQYF.